The 27 T cell receptor beta chains given below trace back to one sample, sequenced in a study of PD-1 blockade in classical Hodgkin lymphoma. Sequenced by immunoSEQ multiplex PCR; TCRdb stores in-frame clones only, minus some. This table has about 39,000 clones, 78% appearing once. The sample's time point: cycle 4 day 1 (C4D1), after more than 5 weeks of nivolumab. The patients all showed relapse after autologous stem cell transplantation, while their brentuximab vedotin exposure varied. This specimen consisted of peripheral blood mononuclear cells (PBMCs), obtained before the fourth cycle of nivolumab. The receptors shown here come from a human donor with classical Hodgkin lymphoma.

This clone was observed a single time. J is TRBJ1-5 and V is TRBV7-2, with 10 positions matching TRBD1. Germline-derived CDR1 and CDR2 are SGHTA and FQGNSA. After removal of 5 bases from V and 4 bases from J, the junction contained 5 bases not matched to a gene. The length of the CDR3 is 15 residues. CDR3 residues: CASSTWTGGNQPQHF. The CDR3 nucleotides read TGTGCCAGCAGCACTTGGACAGGGGGGAATCAGCCCCAGCATTTT.

CDR3 DNA sequence: TGTGCTAGTGGTTCTTTCCGGGGGCCAAACAATGAGCAGTTCTTC. It specifies CASGSFRGPNNEQFF. This sequence joins TRBV12-5 and TRBJ2-1, with D possibly being TRBD1 or TRBD2 (6 bases each). The ends were cut back, 4 bases at V and 5 bases at J, with 15 bases in the middle. This CDR3 contains 15 residues. In germline, CDR1 is LGHNT, CDR2 FRNRAP.

The chain couples TRBV5-4 to TRBJ2-7; 8 bases agree with TRBD1. This CDR3 has 17 residues. Germline assignment: CDR1 SGHNT and CDR2 YYREEE (reference sequence). V was pared by 0 bases and J by 6 bases, with 14 bases of the junction left unmatched. The CDR3 spells CASSLGAGGTGFAEQYF. CDR3 sequence (DNA): TGTGCCAGCAGCTTGGGGGCTGGCGGGACAGGTTTTGCCGAGCAGTACTTC.

The rearrangement uses TRBV11-2 and TRBJ2-7; 8 positions agree with TRBD2. This CDR3 region has 16 residues. Germline V gene sequence: CDR1 SGHAT, CDR2 FQNNGV. Trimming cost V 4 bases and J 1 base; bases outside gene matches: 9. In nucleotides, the CDR3 is TGTGCCAGCAGCTCCCGGGCTAGCGGGTTTTCCTACGAGCAGTACTTC. Its protein product is CASSSRASGFSYEQYF.

The genes are TRBV6-5 and TRBJ1-5; maybe TRBD1 (5 bases). The V end was cut by 0 bases, the J end by 2 bases, with 8 bases between. The CDR3 spans 15 residues. The germline V gene encodes CDR1 MNHEY and CDR2 SVGAGI. CDR3 nucleotide sequence: TGTGCCAGCAGTTACTCAGGCAGGGGCAATCAGCCCCAGCATTTT. This encodes CASSYSGRGNQPQHF.

The chain employs TRBV7-2 and TRBJ2-3, with 10 positions matching TRBD2. There are 15 residues in the CDR3. Losses at the gene ends were 1 base for V and 8 bases for J; bases not matched to a gene: 6. The germline V gene has CDR1 SGHTA and CDR2 FQGNSA. The CDR3 DNA reads TGTGCCAGCAGCTTAGAGGCCCAGCGGGGGGGTACGCAGTATTTT. This codes for CASSLEAQRGGTQYF.

This clone was observed many times. This chain connects TRBV11-2 to TRBJ2-4, with D unclear. Germline V gene sequence: CDR1 SGHAT, CDR2 FQNNGV. The CDR3 covers 11 residues. V was shortened by 1 base and J by 10 bases, with 5 bases between the two germline ends. The CDR3 bases are TGTGCCAGCAGCTTAGCGAGTATTCAGTACTTC. Translation gives CASSLASIQYF.

The chain links TRBV7-2 to TRBJ1-3, with D maybe TRBD1 (5 bases). Germline V gives CDR1 SGHTA, CDR2 FQGNSA. Between the trimmed V and J ends, which lost 2 bases and 2 bases, there was a span of 13 bases. The CDR3 covers 16 residues. The DNA of the CDR3 is TGTGCCAGCAGCTTAATTGACAGATCGCCTGGAAACACCATATATTTT. It specifies CASSLIDRSPGNTIYF.

V is TRBV13 and J is TRBJ1-2, with 7 positions matching TRBD1. V lost 5 bases, J lost 8 bases, and 11 bases stayed unmatched. The CDR3 totals 14 residues. Germline CDR1 reads PRHDT; CDR2 reads FYEKMQ (reference sequence). CDR3 residues: CASSARQGERGYTF. CDR3 nucleotide sequence: TGTGCCAGCAGCGCCAGACAGGGAGAAAGGGGCTACACCTTC.

The chain couples TRBV13 to TRBJ1-2; D ambiguous. V was cut by 4 bases and J by 8 bases, with 17 bases left in between. Germline V gene sequence: CDR1 PRHDT, CDR2 FYEKMQ (reference sequence). This CDR3 is built from 14 residues. CDR3 sequence: CASSSRGLTRGYTF. CDR3 coding DNA: TGTGCCAGCAGCTCCCGGGGTTTAACTAGGGGCTACACCTTC.

The chain has TRBV9 and TRBJ2-2, with 7 bases fitting TRBD1. Germline CDR1 SGDLS, CDR2 YYNGEE. The V segment lost 0 bases and the J segment 3 bases; nucleotides outside the gene matches: 5. The CDR3 spans 16 residues. The CDR3 sequence is CASSVGGQTYTGELFF. DNA for the CDR3: TGTGCCAGCAGCGTAGGGGGACAGACTTACACCGGGGAGCTGTTTTTT.

The chain couples TRBV18 to TRBJ1-2; D is undetermined. The germline CDR1 and CDR2 sequences are KGHSH and LQKENI. The CDR3 has 14 residues. V gave up 2 bases and J gave up 7 bases, with 14 bases separating them. CDR3 coding DNA: TGTGCCAGCTCACCAGGCCGCGAAGGAGGTGGCTACACCTTC. It yields the protein CASSPGREGGGYTF.

The CDR3 DNA follows: TGTGCCAGCAGCTCCTCAGGGACCGAGGACTATGGCTACACCTTC. Protein: CASSSSGTEDYGYTF. V is TRBV7-2 and J is TRBJ1-2, with D possibly being TRBD1 (5 bases). Deletions cut 4 bases from V and 3 bases from J, with 15 bases between. CDR1 SGHTA and CDR2 FQGNSA come from the germline V gene. The CDR3 consists of 15 residues.

The genes are TRBV28 and TRBJ1-1; 9 bases align to TRBD1. J was trimmed by 7 bases and V by 4 bases; bases with no gene match: 7. The CDR3 runs to 14 residues. The V gene's germline CDR1 is MDHEN and CDR2 SYDVKM. The CDR3 reads CASSSQQGAVEAFF. In DNA form, the CDR3 reads TGTGCCAGCAGTTCCCAACAGGGGGCCGTTGAAGCTTTCTTT. Full variable domain (remainder filled in from reference TRBV28 and TRBJ1-1): DVKVTQSSRYLVKRTGEKVFLECVQDMDHENMFWYRQDPGLGLRLIYFSYDVKMKEKGDIPEGYSVSREKKERFSLILESASTNQTSMYLCASSSQQGAVEAFFGQGTRLTVV.

This clone showed up just a few times. The rearrangement uses TRBV7-6 and TRBJ2-1; D could derive from TRBD1 or TRBD2 (5 bases each). The CDR3 spans 13 residues. The germline V gene encodes CDR1 SGHVS and CDR2 FNYEAQ. V lost 4 bases and J lost 8, with 12 bases in between. CDR3 residues: CASSSNRGYEQFF. CDR3 coding DNA: TGTGCCAGCAGCTCGAACCGGGGCTATGAGCAGTTCTTC. Supplemented by reference TRBV7-6 and TRBJ2-1, the full variable domain reads GAGVSQSPRYKVTKRGQDVALRCDPISGHVSLYWYRQALGQGPEFLTYFNYEAQQDKSGLPNDRFSAERPEGSISTLTIQRTEQRDSAMYRCASSSNRGYEQFFGPGTRLTVL.

The gene calls are TRBV11-1 and TRBJ2-3; possible D gene TRBD2, 6 bases. The CDR3 covers 17 residues. V shed 6 bases and J shed 2 bases, with 21 bases lying between them. CDR1 is SGHAT, CDR2 FQDESV, per germline (reference sequence). The CDR3 nucleotides are TGTGCCAGCAGACGAGCAGACGGACTAACTAACACAGATACGCAGTATTTT. The encoded protein is CASRRADGLTNTDTQYF. Full variable domain (remainder filled in from reference TRBV11-1 and TRBJ2-3): EAEVAQSPRYKITEKSQAVAFWCDPISGHATLYWYRQILGQGPELLVQFQDESVVDDSQLPKDRFSAERLKGVDSTLKIQPAELGDSAMYLCASRRADGLTNTDTQYFGPGTRLTVL.

This clone is a singleton in its sample. The chain carries TRBV19 and TRBJ2-2; D gene uncertain. V gave up 6 bases and J gave up 7 bases, with 9 bases separating them. Germline lookup yields CDR1 LNHDA and CDR2 SQIVND (reference sequence). The CDR3 covers 12 residues. The CDR3 region is CASRTRDGELFF. Written as DNA, the CDR3 is TGTGCCAGTAGGACACGAGACGGGGAGCTGTTTTTT.

V usage is TRBV7-6 and J usage is TRBJ2-3; no clear D. There are 14 residues in the CDR3. V lost 4 bases and J 6 bases, leaving 14 bases between the germline ends. CDR1 SGHVS and CDR2 FNYEAQ come from the germline V gene. The CDR3 region is CASSSAPGLDTQYF. The CDR3 DNA reads TGTGCCAGCAGCTCAGCACCGGGCCTGGATACGCAGTATTTT.

The chain recombines TRBV7-2 with TRBJ2-3; 12 nucleotides match TRBD1. This CDR3 spans 16 amino acids. The V segment lost 4 bases and the J segment 4 bases; nucleotides outside the gene matches: 6. CDR1 is SGHTA, CDR2 FQGNSA, per germline. The CDR3 sequence: CASSSMGQGAADTQYF. In DNA, the CDR3 is TGTGCCAGCAGCTCAATGGGACAGGGGGCCGCAGATACGCAGTATTTT.

V usage is TRBV18 and J usage is TRBJ2-7; D is undetermined. The CDR3 covers 13 residues. Looked up from germline, CDR1 is KGHSH and CDR2 is LQKENI. Trimming removed 0 bases at V and 5 bases at J, with 8 bases between. The CDR3 protein is CASSPPGQDEQYF. CDR3 bases: TGTGCCAGCTCACCACCTGGGCAGGACGAGCAGTACTTC.

This clone showed up just a few times. V usage is TRBV30 and J usage is TRBJ2-3, with D perhaps matching TRBD2 (6 bases). Germline assignment: CDR1 GTSNPN and CDR2 SVGIG (reference sequence). The CDR3 is 14 residues long. Between the trimmed V and J ends, which lost 2 bases and 0 bases, there was a span of 9 bases. CDR3 region: CAWSRGFSTDTQYF. Here the CDR3 DNA reads TGTGCCTGGAGTCGGGGGTTTAGCACAGATACGCAGTATTTT.

This clone was found once. The rearrangement uses TRBV4-2 and TRBJ2-7, with D hard to call. The germline V gene encodes CDR1 LGHNA and CDR2 YNFKEQ. The CDR3 length is 14 residues. V was clipped by 1 base and J by 4 bases, with 11 bases between them. Written as DNA, the CDR3 is TGTGCCAGCAGCCAAGCGGGTAATGAGTACGAGCAGTACTTC. This translates into CASSQAGNEYEQYF.

This chain links TRBV5-1 with TRBJ2-7; no definite D call. The V end was cut by 1 base, the J end by 3 bases, with 5 bases between. Germline loops: CDR1 SGHRS, CDR2 YFSETQ. The CDR3 contains 12 residues. CDR3 region: CASSLWNYEQYF. As DNA, the CDR3 is TGCGCCAGCAGCTTGTGGAACTACGAGCAGTACTTC.

This clone appeared once. J is TRBJ2-3 and V is TRBV5-5; perhaps TRBD2 as D (6 bases). CDR3 size: 16 residues. Germline CDR1 and CDR2: SGHKS and YYEKEE (reference sequence). V was shortened by 0 bases and J by 10 bases, with 21 bases between the two germline ends. As DNA, the CDR3 is TGTGCCAGCAGCTTGGACGGCGCAACGGGGGTGGCTGCGCAGTATTTT. Its translation is CASSLDGATGVAAQYF.

The chain uses TRBV6-1 and TRBJ1-6; D unclear. Per germline, CDR1 MNHNS and CDR2 SASEGT. V shed 3 bases and J shed 7 bases, with 16 bases lying between them. This CDR3 comprises 16 residues. CDR3 region: CASSDRQSGGNSPLHF. The CDR3 DNA follows: TGTGCCAGCAGTGATCGTCAAAGTGGCGGGAATTCACCCCTCCACTTT.

The chain carries TRBV10-2 and TRBJ1-1; 11 bases fit TRBD1. This CDR3 is 15 amino acids long. CDR1 is WSHSY, CDR2 SAAADI, per germline. V shed 1 base, J shed 4 bases, and the junction held 2 bases outside the gene matches. The CDR3 loop is CASSEWGQGGTEAFF. The CDR3 DNA follows: TGCGCCAGCAGTGAGTGGGGACAGGGGGGCACTGAAGCTTTCTTT.

V is TRBV19 and J is TRBJ1-4, with TRBD1 as a possible D gene (6 bases). The V end was cut by 4 bases, the J end by 0 bases, with 12 bases between. CDR3 size: 16 residues. Per germline, CDR1 LNHDA and CDR2 SQIVND (reference sequence). CDR3 sequence: CASSTWDISTNEKLFF. CDR3 bases: TGTGCCAGTAGTACCTGGGACATATCAACTAATGAAAAACTGTTTTTT.